This T cell receptor (beta chain) emerged from a study of cytomegalovirus exposure and HLA in healthy donors. Study information: The approximately 120 validation repertoires, a later analysis reported, used the same platform as the approximately 670 first-cohort repertoires. Findings and caveats of the study: 150 to 200 TCR beta chains were listed as cytomegalovirus-associated. Most observed TCR sequences were rare, whereas some public TCRs were detected in many donors.

Trimming removed 0 bases at V and 7 bases at J, with 9 bases between. This CDR3 contains 14 residues. Germline CDR1 reads SEHNR; CDR2 reads FQNEAQ (reference sequence). Concerning this clone: Its antigen is not identified.

Sequencing was performed with immunoSEQ multiplex PCR; in TCRdb, only in-frame clones are kept and a portion is missing. The data hold 160,000 or so clones, with just under 90% observed a single time. The sequenced sample was PBMCs. J is TRBJ1-4 and V is TRBV7-9, with D perhaps matching TRBD1 (6 bases). The receptor comes from a woman in her 30s in good health and CMV-seronegative. This chain's CDR3 is CASSLAQDSEKLFF. The CDR3 region has the DNA TGTGCCAGCAGCTTAGCCCAGGACAGTGAAAAACTGTTTTTT.